These T cell receptor beta chains were read from a single sample in a study of regulatory T cells in long-lasting Graves disease. Each CDR3 protein gets one entry after TCRdb re-called the multiplex PCR reads with MiXCR. The repertoire holds 500,000 or so distinct CDR3 sequences, about 14% seen once, with approximately 17% in the top ten. A further study also used this sample, focusing on T cells in Graves' hyperthyroidism and ophthalmopathy.

Sequencing was performed on peripheral blood mononuclear cells (PBMCs), taken at new diagnosis, from a patient treated with antithyroid drugs. The receptors were gathered from a woman aged 50 to 65 with Graves disease. CDR3s include the opening cysteine and the closing phenylalanine or tryptophan. A D gene is named only where the DNA matches it firmly. Size is omitted from some rows. Given values are once, few, many or a class for expanded clones.

TRBD2	TRBV5-1	TRBJ2-4	.	CASSYLAGGTYNEQYF	TGCGCCAGCAGCTATCTAGCGGGAGGCACCTACAATGAGCAGTACTTC
.	TRBV6-1	TRBJ2-6	.	CASAPSGSGGANVLTF	TGTGCCAGCGCTCCCAGTGGCTCTGGTGGGGCCAACGTCCTGACTTTC
.	TRBV6-1	TRBJ2-6	.	CASSELTGLLSGANVLTF	TGTGCCAGCAGTGAGTTAACGGGACTCCTCTCTGGGGCCAACGTCCTGACTTTC
TRBD2	TRBV6-1	TRBJ2-2	few	CASQSGGAYTGELFF	TGTGCCAGCCAATCGGGGGGGGCCTACACCGGGGAGCTGTTTTTT
TRBD1	TRBV12-3/TRBV12-4	TRBJ2-2	many	CASSRQGNTGELFF	TGTGCCAGCAGCAGACAGGGAAACACCGGGGAGCTGTTTTTT
.	TRBV12-3/TRBV12-4	TRBJ1-4	many	CASTPLAREKLFF	TGTGCCAGCACCCCTTTAGCCCGAGAAAAACTGTTTTTT
.	TRBV2	TRBJ2-3	many	CASLTGLPSTDTQYF	TGTGCCAGTCTTACGGGTCTCCCTAGCACAGATACGCAGTATTTT
.	TRBV11-2	TRBJ2-1	many	CASSRMGLNNEQFF	TGTGCCAGCAGCCGGATGGGACTCAACAATGAGCAGTTCTTC
.	TRBV28	TRBJ2-1	many	CASSQTGLNYNEQFF	TGTGCCAGCAGTCAAACAGGGTTGAACTACAATGAGCAGTTCTTC
TRBD1	TRBV28	TRBJ1-5	many	CASSLSQGFPRGNQPQHF	TGTGCCAGCAGTTTATCACAGGGGTTTCCGAGGGGCAATCAGCCCCAGCATTTT
.	TRBV28	TRBJ2-3	few	CASSFRPGTGSDTQYF	TGTGCCAGCAGTTTCAGGCCCGGGACTGGGTCAGATACGCAGTATTTT
.	TRBV9	TRBJ1-4	.	CASSLGGTTNEKLFF	TGTGCCAGCAGTCTCGGGGGAACAACTAATGAAAAACTGTTTTTT
.	TRBV28	TRBJ2-5	few	CASSLATGHQYF	TGTGCCAGCAGCCTTGCAACGGGACATCAGTACTTC
TRBD1	TRBV18	TRBJ1-1	many	CASSLDRVAAFF	TGTGCCAGCTCACTCGACAGGGTCGCAGCTTTCTTT
TRBD1	TRBV13	TRBJ2-7	.	CASSFPGAGGEQYF	TGTGCCAGCAGCTTCCCCGGGGCAGGGGGTGAGCAGTACTTC
.	TRBV28	TRBJ2-7	many	CASSSIPKTRKPLSYEQYF	TGTGCCAGCAGTTCGATTCCCAAAACAAGAAAACCCCTGAGCTACGAGCAGTACTTC
.	TRBV27	TRBJ2-7	many	CASSHSDGPYEQYF	TGTGCCAGCAGTCACTCGGACGGACCCTACGAGCAGTACTTC
.	TRBV29-1	TRBJ2-1	many	CSVVTETYNEQFF	TGCAGCGTTGTAACGGAGACCTACAATGAGCAGTTCTTC
.	TRBV3-1	TRBJ2-1	few	CASSQEDEQFF	TGTGCCAGCAGCCAAGAGGATGAGCAGTTCTTC
TRBD2	TRBV20-1	TRBJ2-1	many	CSARIPSGYNEQFF	TGCAGTGCTAGAATCCCTAGCGGTTACAATGAGCAGTTCTTC
.	TRBV18	TRBJ2-3	.	CASSPPSFTSASTDTQYF	TGTGCCAGCTCACCTCCATCCTTTACCAGCGCCAGCACAGATACGCAGTATTTT
.	TRBV5-1	TRBJ2-2	few	CASSLVATVSNTGELFF	TGCGCCAGCAGCTTGGTCGCGACAGTGAGTAACACCGGGGAGCTGTTTTTT
.	TRBV7-6	TRBJ2-5	many	CASSLPPPGLVGETQYF	TGTGCCAGCAGCCTACCCCCTCCCGGGCTAGTCGGGGAGACCCAGTACTTC
.	TRBV7-9	TRBJ1-3	.	CASAIGTGNTIYF	TGTGCCAGCGCAATTGGGACTGGAAACACCATATATTTT
TRBD2	TRBV5-4	TRBJ2-3	.	CASSLAASGSPHTDTQYF	TGTGCCAGCAGCTTGGCCGCCAGCGGGAGTCCCCACACAGATACGCAGTATTTT
TRBD1	TRBV5-1	TRBJ2-1	many	CASSLGQGDEQFF	TGTGCCAGCAGCTTGGGACAGGGCGATGAGCAGTTCTTC
TRBD1	TRBV7-2	TRBJ2-7	many	CASSLEVNRGSYEQYF	TGTGCCAGCAGCTTAGAGGTTAACAGGGGTTCCTACGAGCAGTACTTC
.	TRBV11-1	TRBJ2-5	many	CASRTRWAGREETQYF	TGTGCCAGCCGTACCCGGTGGGCAGGGCGAGAAGAGACCCAGTACTTC
TRBD1	TRBV2	TRBJ2-7	many	CASSEAPGGYEQYF	TGTGCCAGCAGTGAAGCGCCAGGGGGCTACGAGCAGTACTTC
.	TRBV19	TRBJ2-7	many	CASSIIGGNNYEQYF	TGTGCCAGTAGTATAATTGGCGGGAACAACTACGAGCAGTACTTC
.	TRBV20-1	TRBJ2-1	.	CSARGDSRAHEQFF	TGCAGTGCTAGAGGTGATTCCAGGGCCCATGAGCAGTTCTTC
TRBD2	TRBV28	TRBJ2-1	few	CASSLGTSYDEQFF	TGTGCCAGCAGTTTAGGGACTAGTTACGATGAGCAGTTCTTC
TRBD2	TRBV27	TRBJ2-2	many	CASSPPGLAGVRNTGELFF	TGTGCCAGCAGTCCCCCGGGACTAGCGGGAGTACGGAACACCGGGGAGCTGTTTTTT
TRBD1	TRBV5-1	TRBJ2-1	many	CASRGQGAYNEQFF	TGCGCCAGCAGGGGACAGGGGGCCTACAATGAGCAGTTCTTC
.	TRBV28	TRBJ2-1	many	CASSFVLAGGTNEQFF	TGTGCCAGCAGTTTTGTTCTGGCAGGCGGGACCAATGAGCAGTTCTTC
.	TRBV10-3	TRBJ1-5	.	CAISPSQQFNQPQHF	TGTGCCATCAGTCCATCCCAACAGTTCAATCAGCCCCAGCATTTT